Detailed here is one T cell receptor beta chain. Profiling relied on immunoSEQ multiplex PCR, and the TCRdb table lists in-frame clones only, not all of them. This repertoire shows around 83,000 clones, around 92% found once; its top ten account for under 0.5%. The data are from a study of technical replicates of blood from a handful of donors. Germline assignment: CDR1 MNHEY and CDR2 SMNVEV (reference sequence). With 5 bases removed from V and 3 bases from J, the gap between germline ends came to 19 bases. The CDR3 runs 16 residues. Sequencing used T cells isolated from PBMCs. The receptor comes from a human donor in good health. Some clones in this sample may be carry-over from other donors' samples. The chain carries TRBV27 and TRBJ2-5, with D possibly matching TRBD2 (5 bases). The CDR3 coding sequence is TGTGCCAGCAGTCCGGACCCGCGAGGGTCTGAAGAGACCCAGTACTTC. Encoded protein: CASSPDPRGSEETQYF.